Reported below is one T cell receptor (beta chain). What it recognizes is unknown. The sample is drawn from a study of cytomegalovirus exposure and HLA in healthy donors. Study at large: An analysis done earlier identified approximately 120 million unique TCR beta sequences from around 180 million T cells. Most donors, roughly 84% of more than 300 genotyped, fell in the Caucasian-associated ancestry cluster.

The trim removed 9 bases at V and 0 bases at J, leaving 4 bases unmatched. Per germline, CDR1 MNHEY and CDR2 SMNVEV (reference sequence). This CDR3 comprises 15 residues. A multiplex PCR was run with 60 Vbeta primers and 13 Jbeta primers. TCRdb keeps only in-frame clones here, not all; method: immunoSEQ multiplex PCR. Of approximately 95,000 clones in the sample, about 78% were seen once. Study-level findings and limits: Per a prior analysis, the majority of TCR beta V segments were productive roughly 87% or roughly 30% of the time.

The receptor comes from a woman between 35 and 50 years old in good health and CMV-seropositive. The chain has TRBV27 and TRBJ2-3; TRBD2 matches at 12 bases. The sequenced material came from PBMCs. The CDR3 here is CASRTSGISTDTQYF. CDR3 nucleotides: TGTGCCAGTAGGACTAGCGGGATAAGCACAGATACGCAGTATTTT.